This T cell receptor (beta chain) was captured by sequencing in a study of T cell responses to AZD1222 COVID-19 vaccine. Findings and caveats of the study: Just a handful of AZD1222 recipients were seropositive at baseline. An increase in Spike-specific TCR breadth and depth was observed after two AZD1222 doses. Among the donors, most were white British and more were female, and clonal diversity was possibly underestimated. Per reports, nearly half of all spike-specific TCRs target regions that are unmutated in variants.

In regard to this clone: The target antigen is unknown.

This CDR3 comprises 12 residues. Trimming shortened V by 3 bases and J by 7 bases, and 6 bases separated the two germline ends. Germline CDR1 is SGHDN and CDR2 is FVKESK. Generated by immunoSEQ multiplex PCR, the TCRdb table keeps only in-frame clones and is missing some. Of 130,000 to 150,000 clones detected, roughly 93% appear once; the ten largest clones hold 10% to 15%. The chain links TRBV14 to TRBJ2-2; tentative D call: TRBD2 (5 bases). Sample: peripheral blood, taken after recovery from COVID-19. This receptor was obtained from an adult who had recovered from COVID-19. The CDR3: CASSQAGGELFF. DNA of the CDR3: TGTGCCAGCAGCCAGGCGGGCGGGGAGCTGTTTTTT.